The clone carrying this T cell receptor (beta chain) is a singleton in its sample. With 1 base clipped from V and 6 bases from J, the junction kept 11 bases outside the gene matches. The CDR3 has 17 amino acids. The germline gives CDR1 SGHTA, CDR2 FQGNSA. A COVID-19 case was met by exposed participants within 2 weeks before study entry. This record comes from a study of blood T cell repertoires in COVID-19. Across the study: Specimens from acute and convalescent COVID-19 originated in the United States, Italy and Spain.

Using immunoSEQ multiplex PCR, the repertoire was profiled, and TCRdb retains in-frame clones only, with some absent. The data contain 350,000 to 400,000 clones, just over 90% of them singletons. The sequence was collected from a woman in her thirties or forties who had been exposed to COVID-19. The chain links TRBV7-2 to TRBJ2-2; 7 bases align to TRBD2. Sequences were obtained from PBMCs or T cells enriched from blood (not recorded which). CDR3 coding DNA: TGTGCCAGCAGCTTAGATCCGACGGAGCTAGCGGCCGGGGAGCTGTTTTTT. It yields the protein CASSLDPTELAAGELFF.